One sample yielded the 18 T cell receptor beta chains listed below, sequenced in a study of blood T cell repertoires in COVID-19. Repertoires were generated with immunoSEQ multiplex PCR, while TCRdb's copy carries only in-frame clones and drops some. The repertoire consists of about 160,000 clones, with roughly 90% occurring once and the leading ten covering about 6.3%. The specimen sequenced was PBMCs or T cells enriched from blood (not recorded which). Receptor source: a woman in her forties or fifties who had recovered from COVID-19.

The chain couples TRBV5-1 to TRBJ1-1; no clear D gene. Per germline, CDR1 SGHRS and CDR2 YFSETQ. This CDR3 has 15 residues. V was trimmed by 1 base and J by 3 bases, leaving 13 bases between them. The CDR3 region has the DNA TGCGCCAGCAGCTTGTTACGGTCCACTGACACTGAAGCTTTCTTT. Amino acids: CASSLLRSTDTEAFF.

The chain couples TRBV5-1 to TRBJ2-7, with D perhaps matching TRBD1 (6 bases). CDR3 size: 15 residues. Germline V gives CDR1 SGHRS, CDR2 YFSETQ. V was trimmed by 4 bases and J by 2 bases, leaving 16 bases between them. CDR3 sequence reads: CASSRSGASPYEQYF. The CDR3 DNA reads TGCGCCAGCAGCCGCTCAGGGGCTTCCCCCTACGAGCAGTACTTC.

The V and J genes are TRBV4-3 and TRBJ1-2; D not resolved. Trimming pared 3 bases from V and 0 bases from J, leaving 8 bases between. This CDR3 has 14 residues. Germline V gives CDR1 LGHNA, CDR2 YSLEER. The CDR3 sequence: CASSQVPANYGYTF. CDR3 nucleotides: TGCGCCAGCAGCCAGGTCCCAGCTAACTATGGCTACACCTTC.

V is TRBV7-2 and J is TRBJ2-5, with TRBD1 as a possible D gene (8 bases). CDR1 SGHTA and CDR2 FQGNSA come from the germline V gene. The CDR3 has 14 amino acids. Deletions cut 5 bases from V and 4 bases from J, with 14 bases between. This CDR3 reads CASSETGGGETQYF. CDR3 bases: TGTGCCAGCAGCGAAACAGGGGGGGGAGAGACCCAGTACTTC. Full variable domain (remainder filled in from reference TRBV7-2 and TRBJ2-5): GAGVSQSPSNKVTEKGKDVELRCDPISGHTALYWYRQSLGQGLEFLIYFQGNSAPDKSGLPSDRFSAERTGGSVSTLTIQRTQQEDSAVYLCASSETGGGETQYFGPGTRLLVL.

This chain joins TRBV12-5 and TRBJ2-5; the D is unclear. V gave up 1 base and J gave up 2 bases, with 8 bases separating them. The CDR3 is 14 amino acids. Germline CDR1 LGHNT, CDR2 FRNRAP. The CDR3 DNA follows: TGTGCTAGTGGTTTGGGAGTGATTCAAGAGACCCAGTACTTC. Its translation is CASGLGVIQETQYF.

CDR3 sequence reads: CASSERTSLETQYF. The CDR3 DNA reads as TGTGCCAGCAGTGAACGAACTAGCCTGGAGACCCAGTACTTC. The chain recombines TRBV6-1 with TRBJ2-5, with D perhaps TRBD2 (6 bases). Per the germline V gene, CDR1 is MNHNS and CDR2 is SASEGT. The CDR3 contains 14 residues. V lost 2 bases and J lost 5, with 12 bases in between.

The chain couples TRBV4-1 to TRBJ2-7, with TRBD1 identical over 10 bases. CDR3 size: 17 residues. Germline V gives CDR1 MGHRA, CDR2 YSYEKL. V gave up 0 bases and J gave up 4 bases; unmatched junction bases: 9. CDR3 protein: CASSQERGGQGWYEQYF. The CDR3 region has the DNA TGCGCCAGCAGCCAAGAAAGGGGGGGACAGGGGTGGTACGAGCAGTACTTC.

The rearrangement joins TRBV19 to TRBJ1-2, with a possible D match to TRBD1 (6 bases). V was shortened by 10 bases and J by 4 bases, with 16 bases between the two germline ends. CDR1 and CDR2 from the germline V gene are LNHDA and SQIVND (reference sequence). The CDR3 is 13 amino acids. Here the CDR3 reads CATAPTGIYGYTF. In nucleotides, the CDR3 is TGTGCCACCGCGCCGACAGGAATCTATGGCTACACCTTC. The complete variable domain, with remaining parts taken from reference TRBV19 and TRBJ1-2, reads DGGITQSPKYLFRKEGQNVTLSCEQNLNHDAMYWYRQDPGQGLRLIYYSQIVNDFQKGDIAEGYSVSREKKESFPLTVTSAQKNPTAFYLCATAPTGIYGYTFGSGTRLTVV.

The sample holds one count of this clone. The chain links TRBV6-2 or TRBV6-3 to TRBJ1-1, with 8 positions matching TRBD1. Germline trimming cut 4 bases from V and 4 bases from J; bases unmatched to any gene: 2. The length of the CDR3 is 13 residues. From germline, CDR1 is MNHEY and CDR2 SVGEGT. The CDR3 sequence: CASSSTGVTEAFF. The CDR3 DNA follows: TGTGCCAGCAGTTCGACAGGGGTCACTGAAGCTTTCTTT.

The rearrangement links TRBV15 to TRBJ2-1; 7 positions agree with TRBD1. Germline-derived CDR1 and CDR2 are LNHNV and YYDKDF (reference sequence). Losses at the gene ends were 4 bases for V and 8 bases for J; bases not matched to a gene: 11. The CDR3 length is 15 residues. CDR3 in amino acids: CATSMERGRWYEQFF. For the CDR3, the DNA is TGTGCCACCAGCATGGAAAGGGGGCGCTGGTATGAGCAGTTCTTC.

CDR3: CAWSPGGYGYTF. For the CDR3, the DNA is TGTGCCTGGAGTCCGGGAGGGTATGGCTACACCTTC. The chain uses TRBV30 and TRBJ1-2; D unresolved. Trimming stripped 2 bases from V and 5 bases from J, with 9 bases between. From germline, CDR1 is GTSNPN and CDR2 SVGIG (reference sequence). The CDR3 is 12 residues long.

The rearrangement uses TRBV5-8 and TRBJ1-1; no reliable D call. Germline V gene lookup returns CDR1 SGHTS and CDR2 YDEGEE. This CDR3 comprises 13 residues. V shed 2 bases and J shed 1 base, with 6 bases lying between them. DNA of the CDR3: TGTGCCAGCAGCTTCAGGTGGAACACTGAAGCTTTCTTT. It codes for CASSFRWNTEAFF.

The J gene is TRBJ1-1, the V gene TRBV9; D might be TRBD1 (6 bases). The CDR3 loop spans 15 amino acids. V lost 0 bases to trimming and J lost 4 bases, with 13 bases between them. Per the germline V gene, CDR1 is SGDLS and CDR2 is YYNGEE. DNA for the CDR3: TGTGCCAGCAGCGTAGCGTTGCAGGGGACCACTGAAGCTTTCTTT. As protein: CASSVALQGTTEAFF.

J is TRBJ1-4 and V is TRBV10-3, with D maybe TRBD1 (6 bases). The CDR3 is 14 residues long. Germline lookup yields CDR1 ENHRY and CDR2 SYGVKD. Trimming shortened V by 6 bases and J by 5 bases, and 13 bases separated the two germline ends. The CDR3 coding sequence is TGTGCCATCAGCGCAGCCACAGGGAATGAAAAACTGTTTTTT. As protein: CAISAATGNEKLFF.

This clone has just one count. The chain carries TRBV11-3 and TRBJ2-1, with D perhaps TRBD1 (6 bases). Germline V CDR1 and CDR2: SGHNT, YENEEA. V shed 4 bases and J shed 5 bases, with 12 bases lying between them. This CDR3 has 14 amino acids. The CDR3 region is CASSSAGVNNEQFF. The CDR3 region has the DNA TGTGCCAGCAGCTCGGCAGGGGTTAACAATGAGCAGTTCTTC.

This clone was picked up one time. The rearrangement uses TRBV13 and TRBJ1-1; D gene uncertain. Germline V gene data show CDR1 as PRHDT and CDR2 as FYEKMQ (reference sequence). The V gene lost 4 bases and the J gene lost 4 bases, with 19 bases spanning the gap. CDR3 size: 16 residues. This CDR3 reads CASSSEGRWLSTEAFF. DNA for the CDR3: TGTGCCAGCAGCTCCGAAGGGAGGTGGTTGTCCACTGAAGCTTTCTTT.

The J gene is TRBJ2-1, the V gene TRBV9; D is unclear. This CDR3 has 13 amino acids. Germline V CDR1 and CDR2: SGDLS, YYNGEE. V was clipped by 1 base and J by 7 bases, with 9 bases between them. CDR3: CASSVTLMNEQFF. The CDR3 DNA reads TGTGCCAGCAGCGTAACCCTAATGAATGAGCAGTTCTTC.

V gene TRBV6-2 or TRBV6-3 combines with J gene TRBJ2-1; D might be TRBD2 (6 bases). CDR1 is MNHEY, CDR2 SVGEGT, per germline. The V and J ends lost 4 bases and 0 bases respectively, with 10 bases between them. The CDR3 loop spans 15 amino acids. CDR3: CASSLVGGSYNEQFF. DNA for the CDR3: TGTGCCAGCAGTTTAGTGGGGGGCTCCTACAATGAGCAGTTCTTC.